The rows below give T cell receptor beta chains drawn from one sample of a study of shared clonotypes between healthy human individuals. The table came from immunoSEQ multiplex PCR; TCRdb's copy has only in-frame clones and leaves some out. The sample contains roughly 500,000 clones, over 65% of which appear only once. Material for sequencing was PBMCs. These receptors all stem from a woman between 40 and 55 years old in good health. Some clones in this sample may be carry-over from other donors' samples. CDR3s include the opening cysteine and the closing phenylalanine or tryptophan. The D gene is left open where the match is weak. Clone size is given for some rows only: seen once, a few or many times, or a class if the clone is expanded.

clone_size	v_call	cdr3_length	j_call	d_call	cdr3_nt	cdr3_aa
-	TRBV15	13	TRBJ1-4	TRBD1	TGTGCCACCAGGAACAGGGGAATTGAAAAACTGTTTTTT	CATRNRGIEKLFF
-	TRBV2	17	TRBJ2-3	TRBD1	TGTGCCAGCAGTGTAGAAGGACAGGGCCTCCCCCAAGATACGCAGTATTTT	CASSVEGQGLPQDTQYF
-	TRBV11-2	14	TRBJ1-1	-	TGTGCCAGCCCCGGGGGGGGATCGAACACTGAAGCTTTCTTT	CASPGGGSNTEAFF
-	TRBV6-5	15	TRBJ1-2	-	TGTGCCAGCCGCTTTAGAGGACACCTAACCTATGGCTACACCTTC	CASRFRGHLTYGYTF
once	TRBV9	13	TRBJ2-3	-	TGTGCCAGCAGCGTAGCGGGGCGAGATACGCAGTATTTT	CASSVAGRDTQYF
-	TRBV29-1	14	TRBJ2-5	TRBD2	TGCAGCGTTGGGGCGGGAGGGGAGTGGGAGACCCAGTACTTC	CSVGAGGEWETQYF
-	TRBV19	14	TRBJ1-2	-	TGTGCCAGTCGCTTCGGGGGATATAACTATGGCTACACCTTC	CASRFGGYNYGYTF
-	TRBV20-1	10	TRBJ1-2	-	TGCAGTGCTACAGGGTATGGCTACACCTTC	CSATGYGYTF
-	TRBV7-9	16	TRBJ2-1	-	TGTGCCAGCAGCTTCGAGGCAGGGGTTTTCATCAATGAGCAGTTCTTC	CASSFEAGVFINEQFF
-	TRBV19	17	TRBJ2-7	TRBD2	TGTGCCAGTAGTATAGTGGGGTCATCTAGCGGTACCTACGAGCAGTACTTC	CASSIVGSSSGTYEQYF
-	TRBV7-6	14	TRBJ2-1	TRBD2	TGTGCCAGCACCCCACTAGCGGGAGAATATTTGGCGTTCTTC	CASTPLAGEYLAFF
-	TRBV7-9	11	TRBJ1-1	-	TGTGCCAGCAGCTTAACGGGGGAAGCTTTCTTT	CASSLTGEAFF
-	TRBV6-1	16	TRBJ2-1	TRBD1	TGTGCCAGCAGTGAAGCGGGGGGACAGGGAGACAATGAGCAGTTCTTC	CASSEAGGQGDNEQFF
-	TRBV19	14	TRBJ1-1	TRBD1	TGTGCCAGTAGTATAGAAGGGGGCAGGACTGAAGCTTTCTTT	CASSIEGGRTEAFF
-	TRBV5-1	13	TRBJ1-1	TRBD1	TGCGCCAGCGGACAGGGGATGAACACTGAAGCTTTCTTT	CASGQGMNTEAFF
-	TRBV28	11	TRBJ2-5	-	TGTGCCAGCAGTTTCTCCGAGACCCAGTACTTC	CASSFSETQYF
-	TRBV29-1	13	TRBJ2-5	TRBD1	TGCAGCGTTCCCGGACAGGGGATGCAGACCCAGTACTTC	CSVPGQGMQTQYF